This entry is about one TCR beta chain. The antigen remains unidentified. J was trimmed by 2 bases and V by 7 bases; bases with no gene match: 12. Germline CDR1 reads SEHNR; CDR2 reads FQNEAQ (reference sequence). The CDR3 totals 17 residues. The record originates from a study of blood T cells in healthy people across ages. Whole-study context: Template switching captured about one barcoded beta molecule per two T cells.

Study results and limitations: Naive T cell percentage showed a strong correlation with the diversity of TCR beta. The CMV status of each donor remained undetermined, and this could have confounded shifts in expanded clonotypes.

A second 7 to 11 cycle PCR used barcoded and J-beta primers. Paired-end reads containing CDR3 totaled no fewer than 2.5 million for each sample. Via MiXCR, TCRdb re-called the 5' RACE reads, giving one row per CDR3 protein. The sample has about 1.5 million distinct CDR3 sequences; 42% are singletons. This chain uses TRBV7-9 with TRBJ2-5; 11 bases align to TRBD1. Material for sequencing was blood. The sequence was obtained from a woman aged 18-35 years in good health. CDR3 sequence: CASTLGRDRGSQETQYF. DNA of the CDR3: TGTGCCAGCACCCTTGGACGGGACAGGGGGTCTCAAGAGACCCAGTACTTC.